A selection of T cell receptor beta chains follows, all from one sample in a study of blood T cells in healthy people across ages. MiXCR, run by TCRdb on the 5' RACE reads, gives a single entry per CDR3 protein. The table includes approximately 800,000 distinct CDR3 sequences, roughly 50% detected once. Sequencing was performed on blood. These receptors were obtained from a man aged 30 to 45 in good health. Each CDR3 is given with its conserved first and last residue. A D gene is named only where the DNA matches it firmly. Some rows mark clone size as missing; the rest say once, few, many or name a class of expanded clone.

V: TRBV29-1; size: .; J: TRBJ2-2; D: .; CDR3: CSVEGAGKNTGELFF; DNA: TGCAGCGTTGAAGGGGCAGGGAAAAACACCGGGGAGCTGTTTTTT
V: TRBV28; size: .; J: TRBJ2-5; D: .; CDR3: CASSLGQGEGWETQYF; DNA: TGTGCCAGCAGTTTGGGCCAGGGGGAGGGGTGGGAGACCCAGTACTTC
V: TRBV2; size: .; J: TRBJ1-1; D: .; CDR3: CASSVRTEAFF; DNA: TGTGCCAGCAGTGTTAGAACTGAAGCTTTCTTT
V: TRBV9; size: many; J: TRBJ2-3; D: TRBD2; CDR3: CASSVKGTSGNTQYF; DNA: TGTGCCAGCAGCGTAAAGGGGACTAGCGGAAATACGCAGTATTTT
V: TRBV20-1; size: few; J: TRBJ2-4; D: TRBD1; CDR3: CSATGGGNIQYF; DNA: TGCAGCGCTACAGGGGGCGGTAACATTCAGTACTTC
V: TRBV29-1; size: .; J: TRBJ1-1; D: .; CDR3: CSAQNTEAFF; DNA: TGCAGCGCTCAGAACACTGAAGCTTTCTTT
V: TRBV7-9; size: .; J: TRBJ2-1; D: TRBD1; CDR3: CASSLGDRNLQETQFF; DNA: TGTGCCAGCAGCTTAGGGGACAGAAATTTACAAGAGACCCAGTTCTTC
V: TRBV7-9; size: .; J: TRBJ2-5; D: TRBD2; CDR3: CASSKLAGQETQYF; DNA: TGTGCCAGCAGTAAACTAGCGGGTCAAGAGACCCAGTACTTC
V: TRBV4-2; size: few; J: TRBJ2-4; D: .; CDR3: CASSFGTQNIQYF; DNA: TGTGCCAGCAGCTTCGGGACTCAAAACATTCAGTACTTC
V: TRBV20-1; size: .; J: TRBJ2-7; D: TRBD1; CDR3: CSARNLWTGPYEQYF; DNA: TGCAGTGCTAGAAATCTTTGGACAGGGCCCTACGAGCAGTACTTC
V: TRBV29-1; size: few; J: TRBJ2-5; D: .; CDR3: CSVRGAGEETQYF; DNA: TGCAGCGTTCGGGGCGCAGGGGAGGAGACCCAGTACTTC
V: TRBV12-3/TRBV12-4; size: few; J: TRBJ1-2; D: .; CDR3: CASSLEAGGYTF; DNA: TGTGCCAGCAGCCTAGAGGCAGGTGGCTACACCTTC
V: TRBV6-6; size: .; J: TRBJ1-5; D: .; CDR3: CASISQLNQPQHF; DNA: TGTGCTAGCATTTCACAACTCAATCAGCCCCAGCATTTT
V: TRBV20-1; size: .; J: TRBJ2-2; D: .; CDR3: CSARPTQNTGELFF; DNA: TGCAGTGCGCGCCCTACGCAAAACACCGGGGAGCTGTTTTTT
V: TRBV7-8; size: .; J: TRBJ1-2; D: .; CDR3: CASSPSSMDYGYTF; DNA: TGTGCCAGCAGCCCGTCGTCCATGGACTATGGCTACACCTTC
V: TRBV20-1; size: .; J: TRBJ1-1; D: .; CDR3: CSARDPNKLGGTEAFF; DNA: TGCAGTGCTAGAGACCCAAATAAATTGGGTGGGACTGAAGCTTTCTTT
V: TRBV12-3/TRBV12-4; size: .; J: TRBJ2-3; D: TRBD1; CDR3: CASSPGTVRTDTQYF; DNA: TGTGCCAGCAGTCCCGGGACAGTCCGCACAGATACGCAGTATTTT
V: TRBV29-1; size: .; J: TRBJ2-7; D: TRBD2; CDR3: CSVGISGSRNEQYF; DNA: TGCAGCGTTGGGATTAGCGGGAGTAGGAACGAGCAGTACTTC
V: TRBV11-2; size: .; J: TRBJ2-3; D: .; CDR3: CASSLRASSTDTQYF; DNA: TGTGCCAGCAGCTTACGCGCCTCTAGCACAGATACGCAGTATTTT
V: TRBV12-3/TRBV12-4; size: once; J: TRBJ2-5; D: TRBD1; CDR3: CASSRDRSETQYF; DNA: TGTGCCAGCAGCCGGGACAGGTCAGAGACCCAGTACTTC
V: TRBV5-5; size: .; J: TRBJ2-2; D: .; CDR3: CASSPGSGELFF; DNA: TGTGCCAGCAGCCCCGGGAGCGGGGAGCTGTTTTTT
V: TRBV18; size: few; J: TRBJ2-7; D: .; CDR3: CASSSSGDEQYF; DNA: TGTGCCAGCTCATCTTCTGGGGACGAGCAGTACTTC
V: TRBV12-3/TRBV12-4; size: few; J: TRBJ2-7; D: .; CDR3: CASSYQGTHEQYF; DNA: TGTGCCAGCAGTTATCAGGGGACCCACGAGCAGTACTTC
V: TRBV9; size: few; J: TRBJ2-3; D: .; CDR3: CASSLQWGGDTQYF; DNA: TGTGCCAGCAGCTTACAGTGGGGAGGAGATACGCAGTATTTT
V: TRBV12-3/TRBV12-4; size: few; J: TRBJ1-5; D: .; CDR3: CASTAGQGAQPQHF; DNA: TGTGCCAGCACCGCGGGCCAGGGAGCACAGCCCCAGCATTTT
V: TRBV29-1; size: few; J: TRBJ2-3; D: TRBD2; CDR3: CSGSIPGTSGTGTQYF; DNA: TGCAGCGGATCCATCCCAGGGACTAGCGGCACTGGTACGCAGTATTTT